The text below deals with one T cell receptor (beta chain). As yet, its antigen is unknown. The junction departs from the called germline gene at one end, perhaps through a read error. The germline gives CDR1 SSHAT, CDR2 FNYEAQ (reference sequence). CDR3 length: 13 residues. The data were obtained in a study of CD4+ T cells in melanoma. General study results and limits: A reported correlation linked neoantigen-specific CD4+ T cells to CD8+, macrophage and B cell function. In melanoma, neoantigen-specific CD4+ T cells reportedly differed in differentiation state.

Sequencing was performed with immunoSEQ multiplex PCR; in TCRdb, only in-frame clones are kept and a portion is missing. Among about 54,000 clones listed, roughly three quarters were seen once. The sequenced sample consisted of tumor tissue. The sequence came from a human donor with melanoma. This chain joins TRBV7-7 and TRBJ2-2; D remains unclear. Here the CDR3 reads CASSSLRGGELFF. The CDR3 DNA follows: TGTGCTAGCAGCAGCCTGCGAGGCGGGGAGCTGTTTTTT.